The clone carrying this T cell receptor beta chain was picked up one time. Its antigen is unknown. Patients chosen for sequencing had CD8+CD57+ cells that had expanded, as shown by flow cytometry. This entry belongs to a study of CD8+CD57+ T cells in acquired aplastic anemia. Regarding the study as a whole: Between patients and controls, around 27 CD8+ CDR3 sequences were found in common.

Profiles of TCR beta VDJ and CDR3 were generated from a genomic DNA template. TCRdb re-called the reads with MiXCR, one entry per CDR3 protein. The table includes 150,000 to 200,000 distinct CDR3 sequences, over 40% detected once. The specimen sequenced was sorted CD4+, CD8+, or CD8+CD57+ T cells (not recorded which) from PBMCs. This receptor was identified in a human donor with aplastic anemia.

DNA for the CDR3: TGTGCCAGTAGTATAGATCGGGCCGGGGGCAATGAGCAGTTCTTC. Amino acid sequence: CASSIDRAGGNEQFF. The V call is TRBV19, the J call TRBJ2-1, with a possible D match to TRBD2 (6 bases). The ends were cut back, 0 bases at V and 6 bases at J, with 12 bases in the middle. The CDR3 is 15 residues long. Germline V gene lookup returns CDR1 LNHDA and CDR2 SQIVND (reference sequence). Full variable domain (rest looked up from reference TRBV19 and TRBJ2-1): DGGITQSPKYLFRKEGQNVTLSCEQNLNHDAMYWYRQDPGQGLRLIYYSQIVNDFQKGDIAEGYSVSREKKESFPLTVTSAQKNPTAFYLCASSIDRAGGNEQFFGPGTRLTVL.